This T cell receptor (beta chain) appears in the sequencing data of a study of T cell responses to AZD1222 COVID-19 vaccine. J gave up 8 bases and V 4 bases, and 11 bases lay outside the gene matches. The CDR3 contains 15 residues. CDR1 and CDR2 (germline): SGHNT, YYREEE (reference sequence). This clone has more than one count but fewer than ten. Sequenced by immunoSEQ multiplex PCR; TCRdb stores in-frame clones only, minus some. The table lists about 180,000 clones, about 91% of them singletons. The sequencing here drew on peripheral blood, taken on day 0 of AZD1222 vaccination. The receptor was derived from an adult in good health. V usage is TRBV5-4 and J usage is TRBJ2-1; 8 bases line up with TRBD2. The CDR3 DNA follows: TGTGCCAGCAGCCCCACGAGCGGGAGCTGGGATGAGCAGTTCTTC. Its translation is CASSPTSGSWDEQFF.